A selection of T cell receptor beta chains follows, all from one sample in a study of T cell responses to AZD1222 COVID-19 vaccine. Here immunoSEQ multiplex PCR was the method, and the copy in TCRdb shows in-frame clones only, minus some. Among 75,000 to 100,000 clones listed, about 86% were seen once. The source material was peripheral blood, sampled on day 0 of AZD1222 vaccination. The receptors here all came from an adult in good health. Each CDR3 is given with its conserved first and last residue. A D gene is named only where the DNA matches it firmly. The size field is filled for only some rows; it gives once, few, many or a size class.

abundance	j_gene	v_gene	d_gene	CDR3nt	CDR3aa
.	TRBJ2-3	TRBV4-3	TRBD1	TGCGCCAGCAGCCAAGAAGATCGGTACAGGGGAACAGATACGCAGTATTTT	CASSQEDRYRGTDTQYF
.	TRBJ2-2	TRBV7-3	TRBD2	TGTGCCAGCAGCCCGACTAGCGGGATCGCCGGGGAGCTGTTTTTT	CASSPTSGIAGELFF
.	TRBJ2-1	TRBV30	.	TGTGCCTGGACCCCCCAGGTGGATTACGAGCAGTTCTTC	CAWTPQVDYEQFF
.	TRBJ2-7	TRBV2	.	TGTGCCAGCACCACGACAGGCCACGAGCAGTACTTC	CASTTTGHEQYF
once	TRBJ1-2	TRBV4-1	.	TGCGCCAGCAGCAAAGGGCACAGTGGGGGCGACTATGGCTACACCTTC	CASSKGHSGGDYGYTF
.	TRBJ1-5	TRBV6-1	.	TGTGCCAGCAGTGAAGCTGGCGCTGATCAGCCCCAGCATTTT	CASSEAGADQPQHF
.	TRBJ2-1	TRBV11-2	.	TGTGCCAGCAGCACTGACAGACAGTTATACAATGAGCAGTTCTTC	CASSTDRQLYNEQFF
.	TRBJ1-4	TRBV2	.	TGTGCCAGCAGTCCAGCAGGGCCTCAGAGACTGTTTTTT	CASSPAGPQRLFF
once	TRBJ1-5	TRBV12-5	.	TGTGCTAGTGGTTTAGCCTTCGAGGAATGGTATAGCAATCAGCCCCAGCATTTT	CASGLAFEEWYSNQPQHF
.	TRBJ2-7	TRBV30	.	TGTGCCTGGAGTTTCCCCTCGGGGCCGGAACCCCCCGGGCAGTACTTC	CAWSFPSGPEPPGQYF
few	TRBJ1-1	TRBV7-2	.	TGTGCCAGCAGCTTAGACTCAGGTGGGGAAGCTTTCTTT	CASSLDSGGEAFF
.	TRBJ2-7	TRBV11-3	.	TGTGCCAGCAGCGGTGCGACAGTCTCCTACGAGCAGTACTTC	CASSGATVSYEQYF
.	TRBJ2-7	TRBV7-7	.	TGTGCTAGCAGCTTATGGGAGCAGTACTTC	CASSLWEQYF
.	TRBJ2-3	TRBV19	.	TGTGCCAGTAGTATAGTTCTGGGCACAGATACGCAGTATTTT	CASSIVLGTDTQYF
few	TRBJ2-3	TRBV19	TRBD2	TGTGCCAGTAGTATAGTTACTACGGGGGGGGCAGATACGCAGTATTTT	CASSIVTTGGADTQYF
.	TRBJ1-3	TRBV29-1	.	TGCAGCGTTGACCGTTTGACTGGAAACACCATATATTTT	CSVDRLTGNTIYF
.	TRBJ1-4	TRBV6-5	.	TGTGCCAGCTTCAAAGGGGTTAAACTGTTTTTT	CASFKGVKLFF
.	TRBJ2-3	TRBV6-5	.	TGTGCCAGCAAGGAGACTTACACAGATACGCAGTATTTT	CASKETYTDTQYF
many	TRBJ1-1	TRBV9	.	TGTGCCAGCAGCGTAGACCCGACGAGGGGTATGAACACTGAAGCTTTCTTT	CASSVDPTRGMNTEAFF
.	TRBJ2-3	TRBV4-3	TRBD2	TGCGCCAGCAGCCCAGAACTAGCGGGAAGCTCTGATACGCAGTATTTT	CASSPELAGSSDTQYF
.	TRBJ2-2	TRBV5-1	TRBD1	TGCGCCAGCAGCACCTGGACAGGGGAATCGAACACCGGGGAGCTGTTTTTT	CASSTWTGESNTGELFF
.	TRBJ2-7	TRBV7-9	.	TGTGCCAGCAGCCCCTCCGCGGCCTACGAGCAGTACTTC	CASSPSAAYEQYF
.	TRBJ1-4	TRBV6-6	.	TGTGCCAGCAGACGGGGGGGCCAAGGTGAAAAACTGTTTTTT	CASRRGGQGEKLFF
.	TRBJ1-2	TRBV7-2	.	TGTGCCAGCACCCCAGCACAGCACAATAACTATGGCTACACCTTC	CASTPAQHNNYGYTF
.	TRBJ1-3	TRBV3-1/TRBV3-2	.	TGTGCCAGCAGCCACGGACGCTCTGGAAACACCATATATTTT	CASSHGRSGNTIYF
.	TRBJ2-1	TRBV7-6	TRBD2	TGTGCCAGCAGCTTAAGTAGCGGGAGTTCGTATGAGCAGTTCTTC	CASSLSSGSSYEQFF
.	TRBJ2-7	TRBV2	.	TGTGCCTCCCGCCCTCGGTTCAGGGGAATTCCTTACGAGCAGTACTTC	CASRPRFRGIPYEQYF
.	TRBJ2-7	TRBV19	.	TGTGCCAGTAGTCCACGTTGGGGGTACGAGCAGTACTTC	CASSPRWGYEQYF
.	TRBJ1-5	TRBV24-1	.	TGTGCCACCAGTGACACTCTGACCGGACTAGGGCAGCCCCAGCATTTT	CATSDTLTGLGQPQHF
.	TRBJ2-2	TRBV24-1	TRBD1	TGTGCCACCAGCCAACAGGGGGCAAACACCGGGGAGCTGTTTTTT	CATSQQGANTGELFF
.	TRBJ1-5	TRBV19	TRBD1	TGTGCCAGTAGTCCCCAGGACAGGGGGCGAGATCAGCCCCAGCATTTT	CASSPQDRGRDQPQHF
.	TRBJ2-7	TRBV27	TRBD2	TGTGCCAGCAGTTTATCGGCGGGAGGAAGCTACGAGCAGTACTTC	CASSLSAGGSYEQYF
.	TRBJ2-5	TRBV5-1	.	TGCGCCAGCAGCCAAACAAACCACCAAGAGACCCAGTACTTC	CASSQTNHQETQYF
.	TRBJ1-5	TRBV6-5	.	TGTGCCACCAGACTTAATAGCAATCAGCCCCAGCATTTT	CATRLNSNQPQHF
.	TRBJ1-5	TRBV19	.	TGTGCCAGTAGTATATTCAGGGACCAGCCCCAGCATTTT	CASSIFRDQPQHF
.	TRBJ2-7	TRBV11-3	.	TGTGCCAGCAGCTTAGGCCAGGGAAAGGAGAACGAGCAGTACTTC	CASSLGQGKENEQYF
.	TRBJ1-5	TRBV7-9	.	TGTGCCAGCAGCTTATCATCACCGGGACACCAGCCCCAGCATTTT	CASSLSSPGHQPQHF
.	TRBJ2-7	TRBV15	.	TGTGCCACCAGCAGAGCGGAGAGAGGGTTCAACTACGAGCAGTACTTC	CATSRAERGFNYEQYF
.	TRBJ1-5	TRBV27	.	TGTGCCAGCAGTTTAAACAAGTATCAGCCCCAGCATTTT	CASSLNKYQPQHF
.	TRBJ2-2	TRBV5-1	.	TGCGCCAGCAGCTCAGTCAGGAGAACACCAGGAGGGGAGCTGTTTTTT	CASSSVRRTPGGELFF
.	TRBJ1-3	TRBV23-1	.	TGCGCCAGCAGTCAACCCACACTTCGCTCTGGAAACACCATATATTTT	CASSQPTLRSGNTIYF
.	TRBJ1-4	TRBV5-1	TRBD1	TGCGCCAGCAGGGACAGGGAGGGCGAAAAACTGTTTTTT	CASRDREGEKLFF
.	TRBJ2-4	TRBV2	TRBD1	TGTGCCAGCAGTGTGCGGGACAGGGGACACATTCAGTACTTC	CASSVRDRGHIQYF
.	TRBJ1-5	TRBV7-9	TRBD1	TGTGCCAGCAGCTTAGGCATCGACGCAGGGGGTGACGCGGATCAGCCCCAGCATTTT	CASSLGIDAGGDADQPQHF
.	TRBJ1-2	TRBV6-2/TRBV6-3	.	TGTGCCAGCAGTTACTCGACCGCAGATAACTATGGCTACACCTTC	CASSYSTADNYGYTF
.	TRBJ2-5	TRBV19	TRBD1	TGTGCCAGTAGTATAGGAGACAGGGCGTGGAATTCCGGGGAGACCCAGTACTTC	CASSIGDRAWNSGETQYF
.	TRBJ2-3	TRBV19	TRBD2	TGTGCCAGTAGCATGACTAGCGGGAGGTCTAATACGCAGTATTTT	CASSMTSGRSNTQYF
.	TRBJ2-3	TRBV20-1	.	TGCAGTGCCAGGCAGACAGATACGCAGTATTTT	CSARQTDTQYF
.	TRBJ1-5	TRBV27	.	TGTGCCAGTGGGAGGGAGGGACAGCCCCAGCATTTT	CASGREGQPQHF